The sample holds a few counts of the clone carrying this TCR beta chain. This record belongs to a study of beta chain features in type 1 diabetes. The study reverse transcribed the entire isolated RNA, so it sequenced expressed TCRB transcripts. The data were produced by immunoSEQ multiplex PCR, yet TCRdb's version contains in-frame clones alone and is incomplete. Of 200,000 to 250,000 clones listed, 11% are singletons. The CDR3 spans 16 residues. V lost 4 bases to trimming and J lost 3 bases; unmatched junction nucleotides: 10. The germline gives CDR1 GTSNPN, CDR2 SVGIG (reference sequence). The clonotype originates from a man aged 18 to 29 in good health. The material sequenced was central memory CD4+ T cells from blood. V gene TRBV30 combines with J gene TRBJ2-4, with TRBD1 identical over 9 bases. CDR3 region: CAWTRGQGFDKNIQYF. The CDR3 DNA sequence: TGTGCCTGGACCCGGGGACAGGGTTTTGACAAAAACATTCAGTACTTC.